The next 2 T cell receptor beta chains were all read from a single sample in a study of T cell clonality in common variable immunodeficiency. The protocol was immunoSEQ multiplex PCR, while the TCRdb copy is restricted to in-frame clones and leaves out a portion. The sample contains about 29,000 clones, none of them singletons. Sample: peripheral blood mononuclear cells. These receptors originate from a person between 18 and 70 years old in good health.

This clone was observed many times. Read sequence stops 3 residues before the CDR3 end, and the germline J gene provides the missing end. The chain uses TRBV4-1 and TRBJ2-7; 12 bases line up with TRBD2. This CDR3 contains 16 residues. Germline assignment: CDR1 MGHRA and CDR2 YSYEKL. The V and J ends lost 4 bases and 0 bases, in that order; junction bases with no gene match: 4. The CDR3 bases that were read are TGCGCCAGCAGCCGACTAGCGGGGGCAAACTCCTACGAG. This translates into CASSRLAGANSYE. The entire CDR3 protein reads CASSRLAGANSYEQYF.

This clone was counted many times. The read is 3 residues too short to cover the CDR3 end, so that end is filled in from the germline J gene. This chain connects TRBV12-3 or TRBV12-4 to TRBJ2-5; 11 bases match TRBD2. The CDR3 is 15 residues long. The ends lost 3 bases at V and 5 bases at J; junction bases unmatched: 5. The CDR3 DNA, read in part, is TGTGCCAGCAGTTTTCTAGCGGGAGGAGGTGAGACC. It yields the protein CASSFLAGGGET. The whole CDR3 region reads CASSFLAGGGETQYF.